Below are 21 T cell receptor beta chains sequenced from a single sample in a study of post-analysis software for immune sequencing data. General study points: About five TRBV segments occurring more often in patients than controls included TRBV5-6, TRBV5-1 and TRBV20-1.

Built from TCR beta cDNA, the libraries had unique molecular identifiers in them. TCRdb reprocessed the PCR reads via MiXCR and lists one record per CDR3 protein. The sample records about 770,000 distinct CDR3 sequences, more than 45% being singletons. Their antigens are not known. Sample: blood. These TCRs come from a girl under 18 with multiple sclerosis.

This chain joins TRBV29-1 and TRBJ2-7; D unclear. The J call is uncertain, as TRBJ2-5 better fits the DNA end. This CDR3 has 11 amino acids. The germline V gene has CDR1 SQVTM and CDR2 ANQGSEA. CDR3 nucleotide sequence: TGCAGCGCCGAAGTAGGGGAGACCCAGTACTTC. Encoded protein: CSAEVGETQYF.

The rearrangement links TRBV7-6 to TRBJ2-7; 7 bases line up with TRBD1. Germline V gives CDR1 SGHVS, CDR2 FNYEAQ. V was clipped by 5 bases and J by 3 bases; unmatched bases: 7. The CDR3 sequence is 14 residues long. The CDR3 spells CASSPDRAIYEQYF. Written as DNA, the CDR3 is TGTGCCAGCAGCCCTGACAGGGCCATCTACGAGCAGTACTTC.

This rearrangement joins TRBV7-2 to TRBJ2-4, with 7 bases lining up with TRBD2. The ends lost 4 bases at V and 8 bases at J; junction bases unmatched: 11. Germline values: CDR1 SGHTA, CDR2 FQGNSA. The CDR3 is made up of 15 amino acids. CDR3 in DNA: TGTGCCAGCAGCTCCCTCGAATGGGGGGGGGACATTCAGTACTTC. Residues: CASSSLEWGGDIQYF.

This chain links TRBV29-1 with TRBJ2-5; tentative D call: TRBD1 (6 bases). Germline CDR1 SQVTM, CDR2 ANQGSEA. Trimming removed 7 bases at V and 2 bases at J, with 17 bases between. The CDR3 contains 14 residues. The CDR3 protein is CSASPPGTQETQYF. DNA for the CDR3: TGCAGCGCGTCTCCTCCCGGGACACAAGAGACCCAGTACTTC.

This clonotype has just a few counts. The CDR3 reads CASSGGPRPVETQYF. The CDR3 bases are TGTGCCAGCAGCGGGGGTCCGCGTCCGGTAGAGACCCAGTACTTC. The chain joins TRBV9 to TRBJ2-5; D uncertain. The CDR3 totals 15 residues. Germline CDR1 is SGDLS and CDR2 is YYNGEE. The V end was cut by 3 bases, the J end by 4 bases, with 16 bases between. The entire variable domain, with the rest obtained from reference TRBV9 and TRBJ2-5, is as follows: DSGVTQTPKHLITATGQRVTLRCSPRSGDLSVYWYQQSLDQGLQFLIQYYNGEERAKGNILERFSAQQFPDLHSELNLSSLELGDSALYFCASSGGPRPVETQYFGPGTRLLVL.

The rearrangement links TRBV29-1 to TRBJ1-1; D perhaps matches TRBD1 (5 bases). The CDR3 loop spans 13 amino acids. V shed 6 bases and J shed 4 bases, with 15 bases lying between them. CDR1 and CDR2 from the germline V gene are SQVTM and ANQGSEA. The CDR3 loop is CSVGAGAGTEAFF. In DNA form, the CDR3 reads TGCAGCGTAGGGGCCGGGGCGGGCACTGAAGCTTTCTTT.

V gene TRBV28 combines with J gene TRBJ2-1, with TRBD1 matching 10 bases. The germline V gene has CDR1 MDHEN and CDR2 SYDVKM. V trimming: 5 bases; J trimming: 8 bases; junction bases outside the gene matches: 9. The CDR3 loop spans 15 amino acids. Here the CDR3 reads CASSPLGTGDDEQFF. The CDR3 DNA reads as TGTGCCAGCAGTCCTTTGGGGACAGGGGACGATGAGCAGTTCTTC.

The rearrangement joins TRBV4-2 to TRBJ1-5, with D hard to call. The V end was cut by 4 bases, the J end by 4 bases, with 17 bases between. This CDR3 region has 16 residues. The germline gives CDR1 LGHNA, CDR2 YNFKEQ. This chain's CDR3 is CASSLLRRASNQPQHF. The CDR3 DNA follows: TGTGCCAGCAGCCTCCTCAGGAGGGCCTCTAATCAGCCCCAGCATTTT.

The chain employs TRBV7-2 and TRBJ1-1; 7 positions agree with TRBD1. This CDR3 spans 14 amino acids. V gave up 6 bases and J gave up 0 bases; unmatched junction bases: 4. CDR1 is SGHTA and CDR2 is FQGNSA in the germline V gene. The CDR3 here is CASRIDRVNTEAFF. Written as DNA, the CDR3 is TGTGCCAGCAGGATCGACAGGGTGAACACTGAAGCTTTCTTT.

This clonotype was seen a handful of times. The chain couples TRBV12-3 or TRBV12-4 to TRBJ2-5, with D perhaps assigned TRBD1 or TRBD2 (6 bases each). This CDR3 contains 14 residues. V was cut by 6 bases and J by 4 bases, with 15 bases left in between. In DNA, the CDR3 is TGTGCCAGCAGACGAACGGGGGCTGGAGAGACCCAGTACTTC. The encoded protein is CASRRTGAGETQYF.

The CDR3 here is CASSWGGEYGTDTQYF. CDR3 nucleotides: TGTGCCAGCAGCTGGGGAGGGGAGTATGGCACAGATACGCAGTATTTT. The chain has TRBV7-2 and TRBJ2-3, with 7 bases lining up with TRBD2. The germline V gene encodes CDR1 SGHTA and CDR2 FQGNSA. The CDR3 contains 16 residues. Losses at the gene ends were 4 bases for V and 1 base for J; bases not matched to a gene: 8.

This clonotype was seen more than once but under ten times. CDR3: CAITPAGGTDTQYF. The DNA for the CDR3 is TGTGCCATCACACCAGCGGGAGGCACAGATACGCAGTATTTT. The chain recombines TRBV10-3 with TRBJ2-3, with 8 bases that match TRBD2. The CDR3 contains 14 residues. The germline gives CDR1 ENHRY, CDR2 SYGVKD. Losses at the gene ends were 7 bases for V and 1 base for J; bases not matched to a gene: 4.

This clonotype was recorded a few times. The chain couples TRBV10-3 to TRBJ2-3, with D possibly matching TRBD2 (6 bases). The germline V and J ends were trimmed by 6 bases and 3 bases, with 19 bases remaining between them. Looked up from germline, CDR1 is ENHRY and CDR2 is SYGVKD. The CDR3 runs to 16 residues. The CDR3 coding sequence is TGTGCCATCAGCCCGGGCGCGGGAATCCAGACAGATACGCAGTATTTT. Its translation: CAISPGAGIQTDTQYF.

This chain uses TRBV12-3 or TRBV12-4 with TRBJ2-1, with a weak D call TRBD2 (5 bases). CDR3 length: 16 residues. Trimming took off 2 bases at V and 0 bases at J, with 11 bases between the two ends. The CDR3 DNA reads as TGTGCCAGCAGTTTATCCGGGATGAGCTCCTACAATGAGCAGTTCTTC. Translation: CASSLSGMSSYNEQFF.

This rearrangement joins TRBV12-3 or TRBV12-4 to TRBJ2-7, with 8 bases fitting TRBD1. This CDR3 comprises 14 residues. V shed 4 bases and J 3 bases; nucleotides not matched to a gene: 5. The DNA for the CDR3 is TGTGCCAGCAGTTCCGGCGGACAGGGCTACGAGCAGTACTTC. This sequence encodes CASSSGGQGYEQYF.

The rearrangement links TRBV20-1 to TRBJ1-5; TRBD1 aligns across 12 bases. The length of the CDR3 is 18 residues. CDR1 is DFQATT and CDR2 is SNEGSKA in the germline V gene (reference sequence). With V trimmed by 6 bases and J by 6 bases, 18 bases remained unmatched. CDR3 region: CSAASSGTGGVGSQPQHF. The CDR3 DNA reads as TGCAGTGCAGCATCATCCGGGACAGGGGGCGTAGGAAGTCAGCCCCAGCATTTT.

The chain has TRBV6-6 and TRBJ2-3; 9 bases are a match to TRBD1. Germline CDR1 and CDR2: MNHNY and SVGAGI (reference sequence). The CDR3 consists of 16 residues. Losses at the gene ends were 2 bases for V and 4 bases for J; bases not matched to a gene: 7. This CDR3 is CASSYPRTGVPDTQYF. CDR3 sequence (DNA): TGTGCCAGCAGTTACCCAAGGACAGGGGTCCCAGATACGCAGTATTTT.

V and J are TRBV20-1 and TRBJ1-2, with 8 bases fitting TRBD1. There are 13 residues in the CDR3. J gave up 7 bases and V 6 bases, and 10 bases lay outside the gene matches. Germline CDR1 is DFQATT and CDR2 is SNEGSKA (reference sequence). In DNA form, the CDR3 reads TGCAGTGCCGGGACAGGTAGTTGCGGTGGCTACACCTTC. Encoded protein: CSAGTGSCGGYTF.

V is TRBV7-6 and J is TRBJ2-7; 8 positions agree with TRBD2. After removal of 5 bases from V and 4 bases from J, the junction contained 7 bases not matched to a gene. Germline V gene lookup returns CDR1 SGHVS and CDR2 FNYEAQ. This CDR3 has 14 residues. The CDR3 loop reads CASSPRGRTYEQYF. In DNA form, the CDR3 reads TGTGCCAGCAGCCCCCGCGGGAGGACTTACGAGCAGTACTTC.

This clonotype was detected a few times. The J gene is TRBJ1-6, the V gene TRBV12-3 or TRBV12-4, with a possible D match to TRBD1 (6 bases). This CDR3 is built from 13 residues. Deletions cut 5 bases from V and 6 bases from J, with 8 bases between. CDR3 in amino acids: CASSLDSNSPLHF. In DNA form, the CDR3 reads TGTGCCAGCAGTCTGGACAGTAATTCACCCCTCCACTTT.

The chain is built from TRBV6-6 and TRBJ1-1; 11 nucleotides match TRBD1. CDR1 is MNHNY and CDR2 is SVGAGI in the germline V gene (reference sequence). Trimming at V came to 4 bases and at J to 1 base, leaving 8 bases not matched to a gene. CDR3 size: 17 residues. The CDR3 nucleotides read TGTGCCAGCAGTTTCCCGGGACAGGGGGTCCCGAACACTGAAGCTTTCTTT. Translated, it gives CASSFPGQGVPNTEAFF.